Listed below are T cell receptor beta chains from one sample, sequenced in a study of blood T cell repertoires in COVID-19. Method: immunoSEQ multiplex PCR; TCRdb's copy keeps in-frame clones and lacks some. The profile covers approximately 350,000 clones, with 75% to 90% appearing a single time and over 0.95% taken by the ten largest. Sample: PBMCs or T cells enriched from blood (not recorded which). The source of these receptors is a man aged 18 to 29 who had recovered from COVID-19. CDR3s include the opening cysteine and the closing phenylalanine or tryptophan. D genes are given only for firm matches. Clone sizes are given selectively: once, few, many, or a class where the clone is expanded.

V gene	D gene	J gene	clone size	CDR3 DNA	CDR3 protein
TRBV10-3	.	TRBJ1-1	.	TGTGCCATCAGTAGCACAGCGACGGGGATGAACACTGAAGCTTTCTTT	CAISSTATGMNTEAFF
TRBV4-2	TRBD2	TRBJ2-1	.	TGTGCCAGCAGCCAAGGAACGGGGGGGCCTTTTCACAATGAGCAGTTCTTC	CASSQGTGGPFHNEQFF
TRBV12-3/TRBV12-4	.	TRBJ2-2	many	TGTGCCAGCAGCCGGAACACCGGGGAGCTGTTTTTT	CASSRNTGELFF
TRBV30	.	TRBJ1-5	.	TGTGCCTGGAGTAAGAACAGGGACCAGCCCCAGCATTTT	CAWSKNRDQPQHF
TRBV27	TRBD2	TRBJ2-3	once	TGTGCCAGCAGTTTTGAGGTAGCGGGAGACGGCACAGATACGCAGTATTTT	CASSFEVAGDGTDTQYF
TRBV7-2	.	TRBJ2-1	.	TGTGCCAGCAGCCCGGGGGGCAGTTTGGGCGATGAGCAGTTCTTC	CASSPGGSLGDEQFF
TRBV11-2	.	TRBJ2-1	.	TGTGCCAGCAGCTTACGAGACAGAAACAATGAGCAGTTCTTC	CASSLRDRNNEQFF
TRBV2	.	TRBJ1-1	.	TGCGAATCGAAACAGAACACTGAAGCTTTCTTT	CESKQNTEAFF
TRBV6-2/TRBV6-3	.	TRBJ2-7	.	TGTGCCAGCAGCCGCGGGTTCTCCTACGAGCAGTACTTC	CASSRGFSYEQYF
TRBV11-3	TRBD2	TRBJ2-6	.	TGTGCCAGCAGCCCCCTGGGGAGCGGGACCGCCAACGTCCTGACTTTC	CASSPLGSGTANVLTF
TRBV9	.	TRBJ2-3	.	TGTGCCAGCAGCGGAGGAACAGGGACAGATACGCAGTATTTT	CASSGGTGTDTQYF
TRBV11-3	TRBD2	TRBJ2-2	once	TGTGCCAGCAGCTTAAGCGGGAGTGTCGGCACCGGGGAGCTGTTTTTT	CASSLSGSVGTGELFF
TRBV7-9	.	TRBJ2-7	few	TGTGCCAGCAGACGGGAGCTCCCGGACGAGCAGTACTTC	CASRRELPDEQYF
TRBV7-9	TRBD2	TRBJ2-1	.	TGTGCCAGCAGCTTAGAGGCTAGCGGCATGCAGTTCTTC	CASSLEASGMQFF
TRBV7-3	TRBD2	TRBJ2-2	once	TGTGCCAGCACTATGACTAGCGGGACTACCGGGGAGCTGTTTTTT	CASTMTSGTTGELFF
TRBV18	.	TRBJ2-2	.	TGTGCCAGCTCACCACGGACAGGGAGGGCCGGGGAGCTGTTTTTT	CASSPRTGRAGELFF
TRBV21-1	.	TRBJ2-3	.	TGTGCCAGTACTAATGGGGGGGACACCCGCACAGATACGCAGTATTTT	CASTNGGDTRTDTQYF
TRBV6-6	TRBD2	TRBJ2-5	.	TGTGCCAGCAGGGCTAGCGGGAAGGAGACCCAGTACTTC	CASRASGKETQYF
TRBV28	.	TRBJ2-1	.	TGTGCCAGCACCCCCGTGAACAGGGCTTTGAATGAGCAGTTCTTC	CASTPVNRALNEQFF
TRBV3-1/TRBV3-2	.	TRBJ1-1	.	TGTGCCAGCAGCCATGTACGGGGTAGCACTGAAGCTTTCTTT	CASSHVRGSTEAFF
TRBV3-1/TRBV3-2	.	TRBJ1-6	.	TGTGCCAGCAGCCAAGACGGGGGAGGGAATTCACCCCTCCACTTT	CASSQDGGGNSPLHF
TRBV15	.	TRBJ1-2	.	TGTGCCACCAGCAGTCACAGGGCCTATGGCTACACCTTC	CATSSHRAYGYTF
TRBV19	TRBD2	TRBJ2-7	.	TGTGCCAGTAGTCCCTGGCGGGGGACCTACGAGCAGTACTTC	CASSPWRGTYEQYF
TRBV7-9	.	TRBJ2-2	.	TGTGCCAGCAGCCAGCTCAGGGACTCCGGGGAGCTGTTTTTT	CASSQLRDSGELFF
TRBV12-3/TRBV12-4	.	TRBJ1-5	.	TGTGCCAGCAGCCGAGGTTACAATCAGCCCCAGCATTTT	CASSRGYNQPQHF
TRBV19	TRBD1	TRBJ2-7	.	TGTGCCAGTAGTCCCTCCCGGGACAGGGGATACGAGCAGTACTTC	CASSPSRDRGYEQYF
TRBV5-6	TRBD1	TRBJ2-5	.	TGTGCCAGCAGCTTGGACAGGGGGCAAGAGACCCAGTACTTC	CASSLDRGQETQYF
TRBV5-1	TRBD2	TRBJ2-5	.	TGCGCCAGCAGCGCCTGGACTAGCGGGGACCCGTACTTC	CASSAWTSGDPYF
TRBV13	.	TRBJ1-3	.	TGTGCCAGCAGCTTAGGTACAGCTGGAAACACCATATATTTT	CASSLGTAGNTIYF
TRBV7-2	.	TRBJ1-2	.	TGTGCCAGCAGCCAAGGAAGGGGAGGCTACACCTTC	CASSQGRGGYTF
TRBV5-5	.	TRBJ2-7	.	TGTGCCAGCAGCTTTGTCGTAGCGCCCTACGAGCAGTACTTC	CASSFVVAPYEQYF
TRBV9	TRBD2	TRBJ2-1	.	TGTGCCAGCAGCGTAGTAGCGGGATTCCCTATCAATGAGCAGTTCTTC	CASSVVAGFPINEQFF
TRBV7-2	TRBD1	TRBJ1-2	.	TGTGCCAGCAGCTTAGACGGGACAGGCGGTTACACCTTC	CASSLDGTGGYTF
TRBV29-1	TRBD1	TRBJ1-2	.	TGCAGCGTTGAAGAGACAGGGGGGGATTATGGCTACACCTTC	CSVEETGGDYGYTF
TRBV9	.	TRBJ2-2	.	TGTGCCAGCAGCGTAGGAGGGATCTCGAACGGGGAGCTGTTTTTT	CASSVGGISNGELFF
TRBV20-1	.	TRBJ2-5	.	TGCAGTGCTACGACAGGAGAGACCCAGTACTTC	CSATTGETQYF
TRBV19	TRBD1	TRBJ1-1	.	TGTGCCAGTAGTTCTCCGACAGGGGGAACGAACACTGAAGCTTTCTTT	CASSSPTGGTNTEAFF
TRBV19	TRBD1	TRBJ2-7	.	TGTGCCAGCCAGAACAGGGGGACAAGTAGGTACGAGCAGTACTTC	CASQNRGTSRYEQYF
TRBV10-3	TRBD1	TRBJ2-2	.	TGTGCCACCGGGACAGGGGAGTCCGGGGAGCTGTTTTTT	CATGTGESGELFF
TRBV28	.	TRBJ1-1	.	TGTGCCAGCACCTTGGGGAACAGGGAGGCTTTCTTT	CASTLGNREAFF
TRBV9	TRBD2	TRBJ2-1	.	TGTGCCAGCAGCGTAGTAACTAGCGGGGGGTATAATGAGCAGTTCTTC	CASSVVTSGGYNEQFF
TRBV29-1	TRBD1	TRBJ1-5	.	TGCAGCGTCACCGGGACAGGAGTCAATCAGCCCCAGCATTTT	CSVTGTGVNQPQHF
TRBV18	.	TRBJ1-1	.	TGTGCCAGCTCACCCACCGGATATCAGGGTGGGGCTTTCTTT	CASSPTGYQGGAFF
TRBV5-6	TRBD1	TRBJ2-5	once	TGTGCCAGCAGCTTAGGGACAGGGCGAGAGACCCAGTACTTC	CASSLGTGRETQYF